This TCR beta chain was captured by sequencing in a study of early T cells in non-severe SARS-CoV-2 infection. The table lists this clonotype with a few counts. V shed 6 bases and J 3 bases; nucleotides not matched to a gene: 5. Germline values: CDR1 SQVTM, CDR2 ANQGSEA. CDR3 size: 13 residues. As part of library construction, unique molecular identifiers were attached to individual cDNA molecules. From the 5' RACE reads, TCRdb called clonotypes with MiXCR, one entry per CDR3 protein. This table holds about 64,000 distinct CDR3 sequences, about an eighth found once. This TCR was sampled from an adult who was a healthcare worker with PCR-confirmed SARS-CoV-2 infection or an uninfected control (not recorded which). The sample taken for sequencing was whole blood. The chain combines TRBV29-1 with TRBJ1-5, with 7 bases that match TRBD1. CDR3 bases: TGCAGCGTCCCCGGGACAGACAATCAGCCCCAGCATTTT. Its protein product is CSVPGTDNQPQHF.